The following is a T cell receptor (beta chain) sequence with its context. The antigen remains undetermined. The sample originates from a study of response to subunit inactivated influenza vaccine. Study-level points and caveats: Each seasonal influenza vaccination, the authors suggested, recruits few new T cells.

TCRdb reprocessed the RT-PCR reads via MiXCR and lists one record per CDR3 protein. The table has some 850,000 distinct CDR3 sequences, about a fifth seen once. Germline V gives CDR1 SGHTA, CDR2 FQGNSA. The CDR3 is made up of 12 amino acids. Trimming removed 3 bases at V and 14 bases at J, with 15 bases between. V is TRBV7-2 and J is TRBJ2-3, with D unresolved. The material was PBMCs from blood, obtained 4 to 6 days after vaccination. This clonotype was sampled from a man between 50 and 59 years old who received an inactivated influenza vaccine. The CDR3 DNA reads TGTGCCAGCAGCTTCTCAACACCCTACCTGTATTTT. Amino acid sequence: CASSFSTPYLYF.